This TCR beta chain originates from a study of response to subunit inactivated influenza vaccine. This clonotype has just a few counts. Its target is not known. Findings of the study overall: It was suggested by the authors that few new T cells are recruited by each seasonal influenza vaccination.

Germline V gene sequence: CDR1 MNHEY, CDR2 SVGAGI. CDR3 length: 13 residues. Trimming stripped 2 bases from V and 3 bases from J, with 7 bases between. MiXCR was run by TCRdb on the RT-PCR reads, yielding one entry per CDR3 protein. The profile shows some 800,000 distinct CDR3 sequences, less than 25% of them singletons. The rearrangement joins TRBV6-5 to TRBJ1-2; perhaps TRBD1 as D (5 bases). Sequenced material: PBMCs from blood, taken roughly 5 days after vaccination. The origin of this receptor is a man in his fifties who received an inactivated influenza vaccine. CDR3: CASSYGADYGYTF. The DNA for the CDR3 is TGTGCCAGCAGTTACGGGGCAGACTATGGCTACACCTTC.